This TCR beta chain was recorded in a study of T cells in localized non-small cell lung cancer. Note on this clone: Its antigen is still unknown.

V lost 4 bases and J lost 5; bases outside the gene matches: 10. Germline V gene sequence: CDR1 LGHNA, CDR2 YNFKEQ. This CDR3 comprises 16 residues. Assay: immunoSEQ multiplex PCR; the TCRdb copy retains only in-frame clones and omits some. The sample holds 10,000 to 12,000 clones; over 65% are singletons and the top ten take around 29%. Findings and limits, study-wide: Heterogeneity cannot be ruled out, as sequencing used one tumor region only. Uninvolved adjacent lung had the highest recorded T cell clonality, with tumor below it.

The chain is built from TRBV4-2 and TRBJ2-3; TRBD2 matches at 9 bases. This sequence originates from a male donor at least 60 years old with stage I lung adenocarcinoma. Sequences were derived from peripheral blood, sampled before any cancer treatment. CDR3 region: CASSPYGGGGGDTQYF. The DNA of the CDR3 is TGTGCCAGCAGCCCCTATGGCGGGGGGGGAGGAGATACGCAGTATTTT.